The sequence of this T cell receptor (beta chain) was determined in a study of T cell repertoires in cytomegalovirus infection. This clonotype appeared many times. TCRdb fed the reads into MiXCR, producing one record per CDR3 protein. The sample carries roughly 250,000 distinct CDR3 sequences, more than 9% recorded once. Trimming left V 0 bases short and J 7 bases short, with 13 bases between. From germline, CDR1 is LGHNA and CDR2 YNFKEQ. The CDR3 runs 16 residues. The material sequenced was PBMCs. The receptor was isolated from a human donor in good health (CMV status not recorded). Some clones in this sample may be carry-over from other donors' samples. The V call is TRBV4-2, the J call TRBJ1-6, with no clear D. CDR3: CASSQEAAGLNSPLHF. The CDR3 nucleotides read TGTGCCAGCAGCCAAGAGGCGGCAGGTCTGAATTCACCCCTCCACTTT.